This is a list of T cell receptor beta chains from one sample in a study of molecular identifiers for immune sequencing clone quantification. MiXCR, run by TCRdb on the PCR reads, gives a single entry per CDR3 protein. This table has approximately 550,000 distinct CDR3 sequences, approximately 25% appearing once. The sequencing sample was made of naive CD8+ T cells from blood, with Jurkat cell RNA spiked in. The receptors originated from a human donor in good health. Some libraries in this study had Jurkat cell RNA spiked in. Both conserved end residues are part of each CDR3. D genes are given only for firm matches. Part of the rows lack a size; the others show once, few, many or a class for expanded clones.

clone_size,d_call,j_call,v_call,cdr3_nt,cdr3_aa
few,TRBD1,TRBJ2-7,TRBV6-2/TRBV6-3,TGTGCCAGCAGTTTTGGGGACAGGCTCACCTACGAGCAGTACTTC,CASSFGDRLTYEQYF
.,.,TRBJ2-7,TRBV7-6,TGTGCCAGCAGCTTAGTGTGGGAGCAGTACTTC,CASSLVWEQYF
few,.,TRBJ2-1,TRBV12-3/TRBV12-4,TGTGCCAGCAGTTTGTCACGCCGGGCCAATGAGCAGTTCTTC,CASSLSRRANEQFF
.,TRBD2,TRBJ2-5,TRBV10-3,TGTGCCATCAGTGAGGGGACTAGCGGGGGCCCCTTCCAAGAGACCCAGTACTTC,CAISEGTSGGPFQETQYF
few,TRBD1,TRBJ2-7,TRBV9,TGTGCCAGCAGCCCCTTTCGGGACAGTTTCTACGAGCAGTACTTC,CASSPFRDSFYEQYF
few,.,TRBJ1-6,TRBV4-2,TGTGCCAGCAGCCAAGATTCGGGCCAGAAATATAATTCACCCCTCCACTTT,CASSQDSGQKYNSPLHF
few,TRBD2,TRBJ2-3,TRBV3-1,TGTGCCAGCAGCCAAGTATCTAGCGGGGGACCTAGCACAGATACGCAGTATTTT,CASSQVSSGGPSTDTQYF
few,.,TRBJ2-3,TRBV12-3/TRBV12-4,TGTGCCAGCAGGTTGGGTGGGGGGGGGCCAGAAGGAGATACGCAGTATTTT,CASRLGGGGPEGDTQYF
.,TRBD1,TRBJ2-7,TRBV19,TGTGCCAGTAGTATAGCTCGGACAGGGGTCGGCTACGAGCAGTACTTC,CASSIARTGVGYEQYF
few,.,TRBJ2-2,TRBV5-1,TGCGCCAGCAGCGCCCCCCCCGGTGCCGGGGAGCTGTTTTTT,CASSAPPGAGELFF
.,TRBD1,TRBJ2-1,TRBV25-1,TGTGCCAGCAGCGGGACAGGACACTACAATGAGCAGTTCTTC,CASSGTGHYNEQFF
many,TRBD1,TRBJ1-1,TRBV12-3/TRBV12-4,TGTGCCAGCAGTTTCAGGGGGGTGGAGGCTTTCTTT,CASSFRGVEAFF
.,.,TRBJ2-2,TRBV7-9,TGTGCCAGCATCTGGACAGCGAACACCGGGGAGCTGTTTTTT,CASIWTANTGELFF
.,TRBD1,TRBJ1-5,TRBV6-2/TRBV6-3,TGTGCCAGCAGACTGACAGGGTACGGCAATCAGCCCCAGCATTTT,CASRLTGYGNQPQHF
few,.,TRBJ1-2,TRBV15,TGTGCCACCAGCAGAGATCGGAGCGGGAACTATGGCTACACCTTC,CATSRDRSGNYGYTF
.,.,TRBJ2-7,TRBV2,TGTGCCAGCAGTGCTCACAGATACGAGCAGTACTTC,CASSAHRYEQYF